Sequencing of this T cell receptor (beta chain) was carried out in a study of cytomegalovirus exposure and HLA in healthy donors. Study-level results: Most observed TCR sequences were rare, whereas some public TCRs were detected in many donors.

Regarding this clone: Its antigen is currently unknown.

The V segment lost 2 bases and the J segment 4 bases; nucleotides outside the gene matches: 10. The germline CDR1 and CDR2 sequences are MNHEY and SMNVEV (reference sequence). This CDR3 comprises 16 residues. A multiplex PCR was run with 60 Vbeta primers and 13 Jbeta primers. Produced via immunoSEQ multiplex PCR; TCRdb's table is partial and in-frame only. The sample includes roughly 110,000 clones, over 75% of them seen just once. Everyone who donated was a healthy bone marrow donor. Donors sampled were nominally healthy, though unrecorded immune exposures were likely. The receptor's source is a male donor in good health and CMV-seronegative. Source material: PBMCs. The V call is TRBV27, the J call TRBJ2-5, with 7 bases that match TRBD2. CDR3 bases: TGTGCCAGCAGTTTAGGAAACGGACTAGGTCCAGAGACCCAGTACTTC. Translated, it gives CASSLGNGLGPETQYF.